This TCR beta chain was sequenced for a study of blood T cell repertoires in COVID-19. The CDR3 length is 14 residues. The germline gives CDR1 GTSNPN, CDR2 SVGIG (reference sequence). Trimming removed 3 bases from V and 5 bases from J; junction bases left unmatched: 5. Profiling relied on immunoSEQ multiplex PCR, and the TCRdb table lists in-frame clones only, not all of them. This table has 180,000 or so clones, 80% to 90% appearing once. The sequence came from an elderly woman with acute or convalescent COVID-19. The chain recombines TRBV30 with TRBJ2-2; 8 bases line up with TRBD1. Sequenced input: peripheral blood. This CDR3 is CAWRRTGWTGELFF. In nucleotides, the CDR3 is TGTGCCTGGAGGAGGACAGGGTGGACCGGGGAGCTGTTTTTT.